This T cell receptor beta chain originates from a study of post-analysis software for immune sequencing data (dated by TCRdb to the mid-2010s). Broadly, across the study: Disease courses on record covered relapsing-remitting, secondary progressive and progressive-relapsing multiple sclerosis, though some patients had no subtype annotation. The patient repertoires were set against about 12 previously published healthy control repertoires from donors whose ages ranged from about 6 to 25 years. A subset of samples was prepared in parallel using single-end sample barcoding, then pooled and co-amplified after Illumina adapter ligation. Study-wide conclusions, independent of this receptor: The multiple sclerosis patient group was slightly younger than the control group. Four to six TRBV segments, including TRBV5-6, TRBV5-1 and TRBV20-1, were significantly more frequent in patients than controls. Strong co-clustering of samples prepared in the same batch was shown by direct clustering with F measure, prompting a batch-effect correction. Significantly lower normalized Chao1 diversity was found in multiple sclerosis patients than in controls, suggesting substantial peripheral T-cell clonal expansion.

Library construction relied on PCR. Sequencer: Illumina HiSeq 2500. To reduce PCR and sequencing biases, unique molecular identifiers were incorporated into the TCR beta cDNA libraries. Every 1 to 10 million input T cells yielded roughly 0.5 million cDNA molecules, meaning each molecule approximated one T cell. The patient libraries were prepared and sequenced using the same protocol as the earlier healthy control dataset. Samples belonging to the same batch were prepared together, multiplexed and sequenced on a shared HiSeq lane. In the original analysis: MIGEC was used to process the raw barcoded reads, and molecular identifier groups with only a single read were discarded before consensus assembly and CDR3 extraction. VDJtools was used for post-analysis of the clonotype tables, with diversity normalized by down-sampling every dataset to the smallest sample size. In repertoire overlap clustering, CDR3 amino acid sequences, but not nucleotide sequences, were matched to correct batch-related cross-sample contamination. TCRdb applied fastp at Q25 and MiXCR to the public reads, then kept only in-frame beta chains. When rows share a CDR3 protein, they turn into one entry using the most common DNA and genes. TCRdb's processing, not the authors', yielded these V and J calls. The sample table holds more than 500,000 distinct CDR3 sequences, of which approximately 34% were seen once. The ten most abundant clones make up about 5.6% of the sample.

With respect to this clonotype: No antigen is known for it. No per-base quality is available; no much larger clone lies one base away.

To demonstrate the VDJtools post-analysis software, TCR beta repertoires were profiled from the peripheral blood of roughly 14 young patients with multiple sclerosis. The multiple sclerosis patients were children and adolescents ranging in age from about 6 to 17 years. Inclusive of the bounding cysteine and phenylalanine, the CDR3 is 13 residues long. Only the CDR3 region is kept as DNA, spanning 39 bases read in frame from base 1. According to the germline V gene, CDR1 reads LGHNT and CDR2 reads FRNRAP. V gives up 7 bases and J gives up 0 bases, and the segment between their germline ends measures 4 bases.

This TCR was recovered from a girl aged 2 to 17 with multiple sclerosis. What was sequenced was blood. The sequence is built from TRBV12-5 and TRBJ2-6; the D gene is unclear. The bases read TGTGCTAGTGCTAGCTCTGGGGCCAACGTCCTGACTTTC. This encodes CASASSGANVLTF.